This T cell receptor beta chain was retrieved from a study of CD8+CD57+ T cells in acquired aplastic anemia. General observations from the study: Patients and controls shared some 30 CD8+ CDR3 sequences, highly expressed in patients.

As for this clonotype: Its specificity is not known.

The CDR3 consists of 13 residues. Trimming removed 6 bases at V and 1 base at J, with 12 bases between. CDR1 DFQATT and CDR2 SNEGSKA come from the germline V gene (reference sequence). Profiling of TCR beta VDJ combinations and CDR3 sequences used genomic DNA as template. From the reads, TCRdb called clonotypes with MiXCR, one entry per CDR3 protein. Seen here are about 48,000 distinct CDR3 sequences, about 73% observed once, and the top ten hold about a third. The chain uses TRBV20-1 and TRBJ2-5, with D unclear. Source material: sorted CD4+, CD8+, or CD8+CD57+ T cells (not recorded which) from PBMCs. The TCR sequence derives from a human donor in good health, serving as a control. CDR3 sequence: CSAPTVVQETQYF. CDR3 bases: TGCAGTGCCCCTACAGTGGTCCAAGAGACCCAGTACTTC.